Listed here are 29 T cell receptor beta chains from one sample, sequenced in a study of T-cell memory formation after mild COVID-19. TCRdb independently ran MiXCR on the 5' RACE reads; one entry per CDR3 protein. This repertoire shows about 440,000 distinct CDR3 sequences, roughly 20% found once; its top ten account for 7.5% to 9.5%. Sequencing was done on a sample of PBMCs or a T cell subset sorted from them (not recorded which). Receptor source: an adult woman who had mild COVID-19 (a few samples of this study predate the infection). Cell type and time point are not known.

This rearrangement joins TRBV7-2 to TRBJ2-1; 8 bases are shared with TRBD2. J gave up 4 bases and V 2 bases, and 7 bases lay outside the gene matches. The CDR3 extends over 16 amino acids. CDR1 and CDR2 (germline): SGHTA, FQGNSA. The CDR3 DNA reads as TGTGCCAGCAGCTTAATAGCGGGAACCACATACAATGAGCAGTTCTTC. It yields the protein CASSLIAGTTYNEQFF.

Only a few counts were recorded for this clonotype. Written as DNA, the CDR3 is TGTGCCAGCAGCGTAGACAGGGATGGGGGCTACGAGCAGTACTTC. Encoded protein: CASSVDRDGGYEQYF. This chain links TRBV9 with TRBJ2-7, with D possibly TRBD1 on 6 matching bases. With 0 bases removed from V and 3 bases from J, the gap between germline ends came to 13 bases. CDR3 length: 15 amino acids. The germline V gene encodes CDR1 SGDLS and CDR2 YYNGEE.

The table lists this clonotype with a count of one. The gene calls are TRBV11-2 and TRBJ1-5; no firm D call. This CDR3 is built from 16 residues. Germline-derived CDR1 and CDR2 are SGHAT and FQNNGV. V was clipped by 0 bases and J by 6 bases, with 15 bases between them. The CDR3 DNA reads as TGTGCCAGCAGCTTAGAGGCGGCAGTCGATAGTCAGCCCCAGCATTTT. Its translation: CASSLEAAVDSQPQHF.

This clonotype was recorded a few times. The V call is TRBV21-1, the J call TRBJ2-5; TRBD1 is taken as the D call from the table, unchecked against the DNA. TRBV21-1 is classified as a pseudogene. This CDR3 has 12 residues. CDR3 protein: CAKFAGWETQYF. In nucleotides, the CDR3 is TGTGCCAAATTTGCAGGGTGGGAGACCCAGTACTTC.

This clonotype has a handful of counts. The chain is built from TRBV9 and TRBJ2-2; 10 nucleotides line up with TRBD2. V was clipped by 4 bases and J by 5 bases; unmatched bases: 8. Germline CDR1 is SGDLS and CDR2 is YYNGEE. The CDR3 has 16 residues. The DNA for the CDR3 is TGTGCCAGCAGCCTCCGAGCGGGGGGGCTTACCGGGGAGCTGTTTTTT. As protein: CASSLRAGGLTGELFF.

The chain couples TRBV7-9 to TRBJ2-4, with D tentatively TRBD1 (6 bases). Germline assignment: CDR1 SEHNR and CDR2 FQNEAQ (reference sequence). The CDR3 is made up of 15 amino acids. V was trimmed by 0 bases and J by 2 bases, leaving 8 bases between them. The CDR3 reads CASSLAGQSKNIQYF. The CDR3 DNA follows: TGTGCCAGCAGCTTAGCCGGACAGTCCAAAAACATTCAGTACTTC.

This chain joins TRBV4-2 and TRBJ2-2; a weak D match, TRBD2 (6 bases). The CDR3 sequence is 17 residues long. With 1 base removed from V and 3 bases from J, the gap between germline ends came to 15 bases. In germline, CDR1 is LGHNA, CDR2 YNFKEQ. The CDR3 nucleotides are TGTGCCAGCAGCCAAGCCCTGACTAGTCTGGACACCGGGGAGCTGTTTTTT. It translates to CASSQALTSLDTGELFF.

The CDR3 region has the DNA TGTGCCAGCACTAATAGCGGGGGGGCTGAGACCCAGTACTTC. Encoded protein: CASTNSGGAETQYF. The chain employs TRBV12-3 or TRBV12-4 and TRBJ2-5, with 11 bases fitting TRBD2. The CDR3 is made up of 14 amino acids. After removal of 7 bases from V and 5 bases from J, the junction contained 6 bases not matched to a gene.

The chain recombines TRBV18 with TRBJ1-2, with D possibly being TRBD1 (6 bases). Trimming stripped 3 bases from V and 5 bases from J, with 13 bases between. The CDR3 is 14 amino acids. Germline V CDR1 and CDR2: KGHSH, LQKENI. CDR3: CASSPTAQGYGYTF. The CDR3 DNA reads TGTGCCAGCTCACCTACAGCGCAGGGGTATGGCTACACCTTC.

This clonotype was detected only a few times. This chain joins TRBV29-1 and TRBJ1-1, with 8 bases aligning to TRBD1. CDR1 is SQVTM and CDR2 is ANQGSEA in the germline V gene. The CDR3 loop spans 12 amino acids. V lost 0 bases, J lost 8 bases, and 2 bases stayed unmatched. CDR3 in amino acids: CSVEDDRGEAFF. CDR3 nucleotides: TGCAGCGTTGAAGACGACAGGGGCGAAGCTTTCTTT.

The V gene is TRBV7-6, the J gene TRBJ1-2; D may be TRBD1 (6 bases). Germline V CDR1 and CDR2: SGHVS, FNYEAQ. The CDR3 has 13 residues. Trimming left V 5 bases short and J 5 bases short, with 12 bases between. The CDR3 nucleotides read TGTGCCAGCAGCAACTGGACAGATTATGGCTACACCTTC. It is translated as CASSNWTDYGYTF.

Many counts were recorded for this clonotype. The rearrangement uses TRBV7-8 and TRBJ2-2; 7 bases line up with TRBD1. This CDR3 is built from 16 residues. V trimming: 5 bases; J trimming: 3 bases; junction bases outside the gene matches: 9. CDR1 and CDR2 (germline): SGHVS, FQNEAQ. The CDR3 DNA follows: TGTGCCAGCAGCCTTTCGGACAGGCGATACACCGGGGAGCTGTTTTTT. This encodes CASSLSDRRYTGELFF.

This clonotype was picked up a small number of times. The J gene is TRBJ2-5, the V gene TRBV4-1; TRBD2 matches 9 bases. The germline V gene encodes CDR1 MGHRA and CDR2 YSYEKL. The CDR3 spans 18 residues. With V trimmed by 1 base and J by 4 bases, 13 bases remained unmatched. CDR3 nucleotide sequence: TGCGCCAGCAGCCAAGGATATAGGCGCGGGGGGGCCGGAGAGACCCAGTACTTC. Protein sequence: CASSQGYRRGGAGETQYF.

Only a few counts were recorded for this clonotype. The chain is built from TRBV9 and TRBJ2-3, with TRBD2 matching over 8 bases. CDR3 length equals 14 residues. Germline lookup yields CDR1 SGDLS and CDR2 YYNGEE. V was pared by 3 bases and J by 4 bases, with 4 bases of the junction left unmatched. This CDR3 reads CASSAGGLADTQYF. The CDR3, as DNA: TGTGCCAGCAGCGCGGGGGGGCTTGCAGATACGCAGTATTTT.

This clonotype appeared once. V and J are TRBV7-2 and TRBJ2-1, with 9 bases that match TRBD2. The CDR3 loop spans 17 amino acids. Germline CDR1 is SGHTA and CDR2 is FQGNSA. The trim removed 5 bases at V and 0 bases at J, leaving 8 bases unmatched. The CDR3 loop is CASSHYPGLASYNEQFF. The CDR3, as DNA: TGTGCCAGCAGCCATTACCCGGGACTAGCCTCCTACAATGAGCAGTTCTTC.

This chain's CDR3 is CASSLGSARRSYNEQFF. CDR3 sequence (DNA): TGCGCCAGCAGCTTGGGGTCGGCGAGGCGCTCCTACAATGAGCAGTTCTTC. The V gene is TRBV5-1, the J gene TRBJ2-1, with no clear D. Per germline, CDR1 SGHRS and CDR2 YFSETQ. V lost 0 bases and J lost 0, with 13 bases in between. There are 17 residues in the CDR3.

This sequence joins TRBV20-1 and TRBJ2-3; TRBD2 aligns across 9 bases. V gave up 1 base and J gave up 2 bases; unmatched junction bases: 10. This CDR3 spans 17 amino acids. The germline CDR1 and CDR2 sequences are DFQATT and SNEGSKA (reference sequence). The DNA for the CDR3 is TGCAGTGCTAGAGGGGGGCAGCGGGAGGCTCCCACAGATACGCAGTATTTT. Its protein product is CSARGGQREAPTDTQYF.

This clonotype occurred a few times. The chain uses TRBV4-2 and TRBJ1-4; possible D gene TRBD1, 6 bases. Per the germline V gene, CDR1 is LGHNA and CDR2 is YNFKEQ. The CDR3 is 16 residues long. Trimming stripped 3 bases from V and 6 bases from J, with 17 bases between. The CDR3 here is CASSQTTGKGDEKLFF. CDR3 DNA sequence: TGTGCCAGCAGCCAGACAACAGGGAAAGGGGATGAAAAACTGTTTTTT.

This clonotype was counted at least ten times. The chain uses TRBV14 and TRBJ2-7; 11 bases line up with TRBD2. CDR3 length equals 15 residues. J was trimmed by 0 bases and V by 4 bases; bases with no gene match: 2. Looked up from germline, CDR1 is SGHDN and CDR2 is FVKESK. CDR3 region: CASSRTSGSSYEQYF. The CDR3 nucleotides are TGTGCCAGCAGCCGCACTAGCGGGAGCTCCTACGAGCAGTACTTC.

This clonotype turned up a few times. The chain joins TRBV12-3 or TRBV12-4 to TRBJ2-2; D gene uncertain. The CDR3 has 14 amino acids. V lost 3 bases to trimming and J lost 1 base, with 6 bases between them. The CDR3 sequence: CASSLYRNTGELFF. The CDR3 DNA follows: TGTGCCAGCAGTTTGTACAGGAACACCGGGGAGCTGTTTTTT.

V usage is TRBV14 and J usage is TRBJ2-7; no clear D. This CDR3 spans 12 amino acids. Germline loops: CDR1 SGHDN, CDR2 FVKESK. V lost 1 base and J lost 3, with 4 bases in between. The DNA for the CDR3 is TGTGCCAGCAGCCAAGTCAACTACGAGCAGTACTTC. The encoded protein is CASSQVNYEQYF.

CDR3 sequence (DNA): TGTGCCAGCAGTGAGACAGTCCTAGGGGGCTACACCTTC. Translation gives CASSETVLGGYTF. This chain joins TRBV27 and TRBJ1-2; weak D call: TRBD1 (5 bases). The V end was cut by 5 bases, the J end by 8 bases, with 15 bases between. Germline assignment: CDR1 MNHEY and CDR2 SMNVEV (reference sequence). CDR3 length equals 13 residues.

The V call is TRBV7-3, the J call TRBJ2-5, with D perhaps matching TRBD2 (6 bases). The CDR3 runs to 14 residues. Per germline, CDR1 SGHTA and CDR2 FQGTGA. The germline V and J ends were trimmed by 0 bases and 3 bases, with 8 bases remaining between them. The chain's CDR3 is CASSLTAGKETQYF. The DNA for the CDR3 is TGTGCCAGCAGCTTAACGGCGGGGAAAGAGACCCAGTACTTC.

This chain uses TRBV29-1 with TRBJ2-7, with unresolved D. CDR1 is SQVTM, CDR2 ANQGSEA, per germline. The CDR3 consists of 11 residues. Trimming shortened V by 4 bases and J by 3 bases, and 7 bases separated the two germline ends. The CDR3 protein is CSVVPLYEQYF. CDR3 in DNA: TGCAGCGTTGTACCTCTCTACGAGCAGTACTTC.

The V call is TRBV20-1, the J call TRBJ2-5; maybe TRBD2 (5 bases). This CDR3 is built from 14 residues. V lost 3 bases to trimming and J lost 5 bases, with 16 bases between them. Germline CDR1 and CDR2: DFQATT and SNEGSKA (reference sequence). The CDR3 DNA reads as TGCAGTGCTAGTCCTGGAAGCGGTTGGGAGACCCAGTACTTC. Residues: CSASPGSGWETQYF.

This clonotype was seen only once. This chain joins TRBV12-3 or TRBV12-4 and TRBJ2-7; weak D call: TRBD1 (5 bases). The CDR3 extends over 11 amino acids. The V and J ends lost 8 bases and 5 bases respectively, with 10 bases between them. CDR3 amino acids: CASGMTDEQYF. For the CDR3, the DNA is TGTGCCAGCGGAATGACAGACGAGCAGTACTTC.

Only a few counts were recorded for this clonotype. The rearrangement joins TRBV5-1 to TRBJ2-1; 15 bases are shared with TRBD2. CDR1 SGHRS and CDR2 YFSETQ come from the germline V gene. This CDR3 comprises 17 residues. The junction had 3 bases not matched to a gene; V was cut back by 4 bases and J by 1 base. The CDR3: CASSTGTSGRSYNEQFF. The DNA of the CDR3 is TGCGCCAGCAGCACTGGGACTAGCGGGAGGTCCTACAATGAGCAGTTCTTC.

The chain uses TRBV14 and TRBJ2-7; 8 bases are a match to TRBD2. Trimming removed 4 bases from V and 1 base from J; junction bases left unmatched: 6. The CDR3 length is 15 residues. CDR1 and CDR2 (germline): SGHDN, FVKESK. The CDR3 nucleotides are TGTGCCAGCAGCCCTTATGGGACTAGGTCCTACGAGCAGTACTTC. Protein product: CASSPYGTRSYEQYF.

J is TRBJ1-6 and V is TRBV30, with D maybe TRBD1 (5 bases). The CDR3 totals 16 residues. Germline V lookup: CDR1 GTSNPN, CDR2 SVGIG (reference sequence). Trimming left V 3 bases short and J 5 bases short, with 17 bases between. As DNA, the CDR3 is TGTGCCTGGAGACCGGCAGGGACCCCTGATAATTCACCCCTCCACTTT. Translation gives CAWRPAGTPDNSPLHF.